One and the same sample provided the 18 T cell receptor beta chains below, sequenced in a study of blood T cells in healthy people across ages. A second PCR, run for 7 to 11 cycles, used a sample-barcoded 5' primer plus a J-beta primer mix. TCRdb reprocessed the 5' RACE reads via MiXCR and lists one record per CDR3 protein. This table holds roughly 1,800,000 distinct CDR3 sequences, just under 50% found once. The sequenced material came from blood. These receptors all stem from a woman aged 40 to 50 in good health.

The genes are TRBV20-1 and TRBJ1-5; D gene unclear. Germline lookup yields CDR1 DFQATT and CDR2 SNEGSKA (reference sequence). This CDR3 is 16 amino acids long. V gave up 1 base and J gave up 2 bases, with 15 bases separating them. The CDR3 here is CSARVPGDAGNQPQHF. The CDR3 nucleotides are TGCAGTGCTAGAGTGCCCGGAGATGCGGGCAATCAGCCCCAGCATTTT.

J is TRBJ2-3 and V is TRBV27; D tentatively fits TRBD1 or TRBD2 (5 bases each). This CDR3 has 13 amino acids. V was pared by 3 bases and J by 6 bases, with 10 bases between. Per the germline V gene, CDR1 is MNHEY and CDR2 is SMNVEV (reference sequence). The CDR3 here is CASSLGTWDTQYF. CDR3 nucleotide sequence: TGTGCCAGCAGTTTGGGGACGTGGGATACGCAGTATTTT.

This clonotype was observed once. V usage is TRBV25-1 and J usage is TRBJ2-1; TRBD1 matches at 8 bases. Germline CDR1 MGHDK, CDR2 SYGVNS. Losses at the gene ends were 6 bases for V and 7 bases for J; bases not matched to a gene: 11. This CDR3 spans 15 amino acids. Written as DNA, the CDR3 is TGTGCCAGCAGCGGACCGGACAGGGTTGGGAATGAGCAGTTCTTC. Protein sequence: CASSGPDRVGNEQFF.

This rearrangement joins TRBV20-1 to TRBJ2-7; D is undetermined. Trimming removed 4 bases from V and 1 base from J, with 11 bases in between. The CDR3 covers 13 residues. Germline CDR1 reads DFQATT; CDR2 reads SNEGSKA (reference sequence). The CDR3 nucleotides read TGCAGTGCTACACCCCGGCCGTCCTACGAGCAGTACTTC. It yields the protein CSATPRPSYEQYF.

The table lists this clonotype with a few counts. The chain uses TRBV24-1 and TRBJ2-3, with 9 bases aligning to TRBD2. Germline CDR1 reads KGHDR; CDR2 reads SFDVKD. This CDR3 contains 17 residues. V lost 5 bases, J lost 2 bases, and 10 bases stayed unmatched. CDR3 amino acids: CATSGQRGDLNTDTQYF. CDR3 coding DNA: TGTGCCACCAGTGGACAGCGGGGGGACTTAAACACAGATACGCAGTATTTT.

This chain links TRBV4-3 with TRBJ2-7; a weak D match, TRBD1 (5 bases). Trimming took off 6 bases at V and 0 bases at J, with 15 bases between the two ends. The CDR3 sequence is 15 residues long. Germline CDR1 is LGHNA and CDR2 is YSLEER. The CDR3 DNA sequence: TGCGCCAGCAGTTACAACGTGGGGCCCTCCTACGAGCAGTACTTC. It is translated as CASSYNVGPSYEQYF.

This clonotype was recorded a few times. The chain uses TRBV29-1 and TRBJ1-6, with D maybe TRBD1 (5 bases). Trimming stripped 4 bases from V and 7 bases from J, with 11 bases between. The CDR3 loop spans 13 amino acids. Germline CDR1 and CDR2: SQVTM and ANQGSEA. CDR3 protein: CSVGEGRNSPLHF. The CDR3 DNA sequence: TGCAGCGTTGGGGAGGGACGGAATTCACCCCTCCACTTT. Based on the CDR3 plus reference TRBV29-1 and TRBJ1-6, the full variable domain is SAVISQKPSRDICQRGTSLTIQCQVDSQVTMMFWYRQQPGQSLTLIATANQGSEATYESGFVIDKFPISRPNLTFSTLTVSNMSPEDSSIYLCSVGEGRNSPLHFGNGTRLTVT.

The V and J genes are TRBV24-1 and TRBJ2-7; the match to TRBD2 covers 7 bases. Matching the DNA end better, TRBJ2-5 makes the J call doubtful. Germline CDR1 reads KGHDR; CDR2 reads SFDVKD. The CDR3 consists of 15 residues. The CDR3 DNA reads TGTGCCACCAGTGATCCAGGGAGGGGTGGAGAGACCCAGTACTTC. Protein product: CATSDPGRGGETQYF.

The chain combines TRBV20-1 with TRBJ1-5; 12 bases line up with TRBD1. V shed 6 bases and J 0 bases; nucleotides not matched to a gene: 12. Germline values: CDR1 DFQATT, CDR2 SNEGSKA (reference sequence). The CDR3 contains 18 residues. CDR3 sequence (DNA): TGCAGTGCGAAGATCCGGGACAGGGGGCGTAATAGCAATCAGCCCCAGCATTTT. This encodes CSAKIRDRGRNSNQPQHF.

The chain combines TRBV20-1 with TRBJ2-1; 7 bases align to TRBD2. With V trimmed by 5 bases and J by 9 bases, 4 bases remained unmatched. CDR1 DFQATT and CDR2 SNEGSKA come from the germline V gene (reference sequence). There are 11 residues in the CDR3. Here the CDR3 DNA reads TGCAGTGCTGGACTAGATACTGAGCAGTTCTTC. This sequence encodes CSAGLDTEQFF.

The chain's CDR3 is CASSQVLTQPQHF. In DNA, the CDR3 is TGCGCCAGCAGCCAAGTACTCACTCAGCCCCAGCATTTT. The rearrangement uses TRBV4-3 and TRBJ1-5, with D unclear. CDR3 length: 13 amino acids. Trimming removed 1 base from V and 6 bases from J, with 7 bases in between. Germline CDR1 and CDR2: LGHNA and YSLEER.

The chain employs TRBV6-6 and TRBJ1-3; the D gene is possibly TRBD1 (6 bases). The V gene's germline CDR1 is MNHNY and CDR2 SVGAGI (reference sequence). This CDR3 is built from 13 residues. Trimming took 11 bases from V and 0 from J, leaving 11 bases between them. CDR3 amino acids: CAYATGSGNTIYF. The CDR3 DNA is TGTGCCTACGCGACAGGCTCTGGAAACACCATATATTTT.

This clonotype showed up just a few times. V gene TRBV7-2 combines with J gene TRBJ2-1; 8 bases map to TRBD2. Germline lookup yields CDR1 SGHTA and CDR2 FQGNSA. J was trimmed by 4 bases and V by 5 bases; bases with no gene match: 10. The CDR3 is 16 residues long. This CDR3 reads CASSPKWVAGYNEQFF. The CDR3 coding sequence is TGTGCCAGCAGCCCAAAGTGGGTAGCGGGGTACAATGAGCAGTTCTTC. Complete variable domain (other parts from reference TRBV7-2 and TRBJ2-1): GAGVSQSPSNKVTEKGKDVELRCDPISGHTALYWYRQSLGQGLEFLIYFQGNSAPDKSGLPSDRFSAERTGGSVSTLTIQRTQQEDSAVYLCASSPKWVAGYNEQFFGPGTRLTVL.

This clonotype was counted a single time. The chain combines TRBV20-1 with TRBJ2-1, with D possibly TRBD2 on 6 matching bases. The CDR3 is 15 residues long. V lost 3 bases to trimming and J lost 6 bases, with 18 bases between them. The germline gives CDR1 DFQATT, CDR2 SNEGSKA (reference sequence). CDR3 loop: CSASAMTRDPNEQFF. The CDR3 bases are TGCAGTGCTAGTGCGATGACTAGGGATCCCAATGAGCAGTTCTTC.

This sequence joins TRBV7-3 and TRBJ2-3; D may be TRBD2 (5 bases). This CDR3 has 14 residues. The V gene lost 1 base and the J gene lost 6 bases, with 11 bases spanning the gap. Germline assignment: CDR1 SGHTA and CDR2 FQGTGA. The chain's CDR3 is CASSLNRGGDTQYF. In nucleotides, the CDR3 is TGTGCCAGCAGCTTAAACCGCGGCGGGGATACGCAGTATTTT.

This chain uses TRBV7-2 with TRBJ2-2; 7 bases align to TRBD2. V lost 10 bases and J lost 0; bases outside the gene matches: 8. This CDR3 spans 15 amino acids. Germline CDR1 SGHTA, CDR2 FQGNSA. The CDR3 region is CATNLRGANTGELFF. The CDR3 DNA reads as TGTGCCACCAACTTACGGGGGGCGAACACCGGGGAGCTGTTTTTT.

The rearrangement uses TRBV6-5 and TRBJ1-2, with D possibly TRBD1 on 5 matching bases. V gave up 4 bases and J gave up 3 bases, with 15 bases separating them. The CDR3 loop spans 15 amino acids. Per germline, CDR1 MNHEY and CDR2 SVGAGI. The CDR3 sequence: CASSWGRRGDYGYTF. The CDR3 nucleotides are TGTGCCAGCAGTTGGGGACGAAGGGGTGACTATGGCTACACCTTC.

This clonotype was observed a handful of times. The V call is TRBV11-1, the J call TRBJ1-4, with unresolved D. The CDR3 totals 12 residues. CDR1 and CDR2 from the germline V gene are SGHAT and FQDESV (reference sequence). V was shortened by 3 bases and J by 8 bases, with 7 bases between the two germline ends. CDR3 sequence: CASSFSKEKLFF. DNA for the CDR3: TGTGCCAGCAGCTTCTCGAAAGAAAAACTGTTTTTT.